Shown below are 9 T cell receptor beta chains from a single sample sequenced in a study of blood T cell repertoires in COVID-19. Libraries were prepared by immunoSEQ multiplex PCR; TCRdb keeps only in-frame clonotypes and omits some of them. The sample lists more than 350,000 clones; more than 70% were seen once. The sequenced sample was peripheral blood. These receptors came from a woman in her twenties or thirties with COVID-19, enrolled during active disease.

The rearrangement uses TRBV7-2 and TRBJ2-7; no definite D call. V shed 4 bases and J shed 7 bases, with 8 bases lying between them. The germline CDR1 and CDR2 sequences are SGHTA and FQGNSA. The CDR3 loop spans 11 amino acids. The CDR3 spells CASSYDWEQYF. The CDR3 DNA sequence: TGTGCCAGCAGCTACGACTGGGAGCAGTACTTC. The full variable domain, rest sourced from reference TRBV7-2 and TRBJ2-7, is GAGVSQSPSNKVTEKGKDVELRCDPISGHTALYWYRQSLGQGLEFLIYFQGNSAPDKSGLPSDRFSAERTGGSVSTLTIQRTQQEDSAVYLCASSYDWEQYFGPGTRLTVT.

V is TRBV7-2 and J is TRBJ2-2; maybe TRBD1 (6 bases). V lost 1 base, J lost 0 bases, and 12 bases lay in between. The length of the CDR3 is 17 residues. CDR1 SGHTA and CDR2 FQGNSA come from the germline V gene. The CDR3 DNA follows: TGTGCCAGCAGCTTAGAGTGGGGACAAGCGAACACCGGGGAGCTGTTTTTT. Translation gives CASSLEWGQANTGELFF.

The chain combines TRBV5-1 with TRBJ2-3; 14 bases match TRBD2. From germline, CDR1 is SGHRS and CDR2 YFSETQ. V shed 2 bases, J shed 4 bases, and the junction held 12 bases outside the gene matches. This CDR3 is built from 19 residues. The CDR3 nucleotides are TGCGCCAGCAGCTTCCTAGGACTAGCGGGAGGAGGAGCGGCAGATACGCAGTATTTT. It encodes CASSFLGLAGGGAADTQYF.

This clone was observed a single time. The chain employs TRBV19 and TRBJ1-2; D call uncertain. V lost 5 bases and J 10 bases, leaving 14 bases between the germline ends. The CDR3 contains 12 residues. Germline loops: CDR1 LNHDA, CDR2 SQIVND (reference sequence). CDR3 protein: CASSAHSVDYTF. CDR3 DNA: TGTGCCAGTAGTGCGCACAGTGTCGACTACACCTTC.

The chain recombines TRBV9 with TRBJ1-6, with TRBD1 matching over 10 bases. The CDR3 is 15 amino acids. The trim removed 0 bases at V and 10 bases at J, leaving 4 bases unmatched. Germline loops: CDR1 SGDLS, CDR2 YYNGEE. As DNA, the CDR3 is TGTGCCAGCAGCGTAGAGGGACAGGGGTGGTCACCCCTCCACTTT. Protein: CASSVEGQGWSPLHF.

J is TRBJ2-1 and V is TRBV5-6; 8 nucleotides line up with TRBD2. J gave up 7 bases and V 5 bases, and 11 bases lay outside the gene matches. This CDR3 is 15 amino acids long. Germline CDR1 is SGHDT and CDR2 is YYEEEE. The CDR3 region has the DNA TGTGCCAGCAGTTCCCCGGGAGCGGGAGTTAATGAGCAGTTCTTC. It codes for CASSSPGAGVNEQFF.

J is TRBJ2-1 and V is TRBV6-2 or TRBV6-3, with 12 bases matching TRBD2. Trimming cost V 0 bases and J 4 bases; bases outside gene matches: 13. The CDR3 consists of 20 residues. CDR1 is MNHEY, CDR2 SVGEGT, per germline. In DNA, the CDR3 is TGTGCCAGCAGTTACTCGAACCGCTGGGAAGGACTAGCGGGATACAATGAGCAGTTCTTC. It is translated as CASSYSNRWEGLAGYNEQFF.

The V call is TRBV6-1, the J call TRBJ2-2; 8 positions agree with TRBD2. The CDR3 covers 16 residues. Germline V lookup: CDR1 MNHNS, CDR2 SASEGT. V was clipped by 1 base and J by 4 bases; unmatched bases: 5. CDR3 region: CASSEGWSGSTGELFF. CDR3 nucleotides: TGTGCCAGCAGTGAAGGTTGGAGCGGGAGCACCGGGGAGCTGTTTTTT.

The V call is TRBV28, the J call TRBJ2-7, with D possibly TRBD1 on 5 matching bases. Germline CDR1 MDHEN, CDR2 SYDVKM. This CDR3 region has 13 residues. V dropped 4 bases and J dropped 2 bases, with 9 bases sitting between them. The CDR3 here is CASSYTGPYEQYF. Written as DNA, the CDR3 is TGTGCCAGCAGTTATACAGGTCCCTACGAGCAGTACTTC.